This is a list of T cell receptor beta chains from one sample in a study of identical twins. From the 5' RACE reads, TCRdb called clonotypes with MiXCR, one entry per CDR3 protein. The profile shows 1,800,000 or so distinct CDR3 sequences, under 35% of them singletons. The specimen was cord blood. All receptors derive from a newborn girl in good health. CDR3s include the opening cysteine and the closing phenylalanine or tryptophan. A D gene is named only where the DNA matches it firmly. Only part of the rows carry a size: once, few, many, or a class if the clone is expanded.

d_call j_call v_call clone_size cdr3_nt cdr3_aa
NA TRBJ1-1 TRBV5-1 few TGCGCCAGCAGCCCGGACCGAGTCCTTAACACTGAAGCTTTCTTT CASSPDRVLNTEAFF
NA TRBJ1-3 TRBV7-9 NA TGTGCCAGCAGCTTCGGACGGGGCTCTGGAAACACCATATATTTT CASSFGRGSGNTIYF
TRBD2 TRBJ2-3 TRBV10-3 few TGTGCCATCATGGCGGGAGGGAGCACAGATACGCAGTATTTT CAIMAGGSTDTQYF
TRBD2 TRBJ2-3 TRBV5-1 many TGCGCCAGCAGCTTGGGCGGGGGAAGCACAGATACGCAGTATTTT CASSLGGGSTDTQYF
NA TRBJ1-1 TRBV2 NA TGTGCCAGCAGACTCTCAGGTGGGACTGAAGCTTTCTTT CASRLSGGTEAFF
NA TRBJ2-1 TRBV5-1 few TGCGCCAGCAGCTTGGTTAAAGAGGAGATTTACAATGAGCAGTTCTTC CASSLVKEEIYNEQFF
TRBD1 TRBJ2-7 TRBV24-1 many TGTGCCACCAGAGGGGACAGGACCGACGAGCAGTACTTC CATRGDRTDEQYF
TRBD1 TRBJ2-7 TRBV29-1 few TGCAGCGTTCTGGTCCCCGGGACAGCCTCCTACGAGCAGTACTTC CSVLVPGTASYEQYF
NA TRBJ1-2 TRBV27 NA TGTGCCAGCAGTTTATCGCCCAGGGGCAACTATGGCTACACCTTC CASSLSPRGNYGYTF
TRBD2 TRBJ2-1 TRBV7-2 few TGTGCCAGCAGCTTTATTCCCCTCCTAGCGGAGGCCTACAATGAGCAGTTCTTC CASSFIPLLAEAYNEQFF
TRBD1 TRBJ1-1 TRBV30 NA TGTGCCTGGAGTCGACAGGGGGGATGTTTCTTT CAWSRQGGCFF
TRBD2 TRBJ2-1 TRBV20-1 few TGCAGTGCTACCGCGGGGGGTCCTTATCCCTACAATGAGCAGTTCTTC CSATAGGPYPYNEQFF
NA TRBJ2-3 TRBV7-6 few TGTGCCAGCAGCCCCTCTGGGTTCACAGATACGCAGTATTTT CASSPSGFTDTQYF
NA TRBJ1-6 TRBV7-9 NA TGTGCCAGCCATTCGCTTCGGGATTCACCCCTCCACTTT CASHSLRDSPLHF
NA TRBJ1-2 TRBV20-1 NA TGCAGTGCTAGGCGAAACTATGGCTACACCTTC CSARRNYGYTF
NA TRBJ2-1 TRBV7-9 NA TGTGCCAGCAGCTCGACCAACTCCTACAATGAGCAGTTCTTC CASSSTNSYNEQFF
NA TRBJ2-1 TRBV9 NA TGTGCCAGCAGCGTCCCGGGGTTAAATGAGCAGTTCTTC CASSVPGLNEQFF
NA TRBJ2-3 TRBV25-1 many TGTGCCAGCAGTGAGGTACAGGGTAAAACAGATACGCAGTATTTT CASSEVQGKTDTQYF
NA TRBJ2-7 TRBV28 NA TGTGCCAGCAGTTTTAAGTTCTGGGGGTGGATGAGTGGCGAGCAGTACTTC CASSFKFWGWMSGEQYF
TRBD2 TRBJ2-1 TRBV10-2 NA TGCGCCAGCAGTGAGTCGACTAGCCCCCCCTACAATGAGCAGTTCTTC CASSESTSPPYNEQFF
NA TRBJ1-4 TRBV28 NA TGTGCCAGCAGTCTCGCAGTTGCAACTAATGAAAAACTGTTTTTT CASSLAVATNEKLFF
TRBD2 TRBJ2-5 TRBV10-3 few TGTGCCATTAGACCGGGACTAGCGGGAGCAGAGACCCAGTACTTC CAIRPGLAGAETQYF
NA TRBJ2-7 TRBV18 few TGTGCCAGCTCTTCGGCCCGGTTTCCGGGCGAGCAGTACTTC CASSSARFPGEQYF
NA TRBJ2-7 TRBV25-1 many TGTGCCAGCCGCGGACAGACTTCCTACGAGCAGTACTTC CASRGQTSYEQYF
NA TRBJ2-1 TRBV29-1 once TGCAGCGTTGCTTATGGGGTGGGGACCCAGTTCTTC CSVAYGVGTQFF
NA TRBJ2-1 TRBV28 NA TGTGCCAGCAGTTTATGGCGGGGACTTTCCAATGAGCAGTTCTTC CASSLWRGLSNEQFF